A single T cell receptor beta chain is shown here with its context. What this receptor recognizes is not known. The sample holds no much larger clone one base away, and base qualities are not on file. The cohort comprised 670 or so healthy bone marrow donors. Cohort members were all nominally healthy when sampled, although unrecorded immune exposures were likely present. The donor tested CMV seropositive and was one of the 289 seropositive cohort members. Every donor gave a peripheral blood sample, and the peripheral blood mononuclear cells from that sample were used for TCR beta sequencing. Genomic DNA extraction from the blood cell samples was performed with the Qiagen DNeasy Blood Extraction Kit. This entry comes from a study of cytomegalovirus exposure and HLA in healthy donors (dated by TCRdb to about 2017). Some background on the complete study: An earlier analysis of approximately 640 of the donors reported approximately 300 Gb of sequence data and some 120 million unique TCR beta sequences from some 180 million T cells. An early release covering about 600 HLA-typed donors comprised about 300 gigabases of sequencing data and 85 million or so unique TCR sequences. Among the roughly 390 genotyped donors, around 81% belonged to the genetic ancestry cluster associated with self-reported Caucasian donors. The study aimed to test whether cataloging public T cell receptors could reveal signatures of past pathogen exposure. The study profiled the T cell repertoires of some 610 subjects by immunosequencing and related them to cytomegalovirus serostatus. Along with the roughly 670-subject first cohort, a separate validation cohort of over a hundred different subjects was used. To predict cytomegalovirus infection status, the study combined high-throughput TCR immunosequencing, statistical association of individual TCRs with disease status, and machine learning. A later analysis re-examined previously published TCR beta repertoires from about 670 donors and added high-resolution HLA genotyping to investigate patterns of TCR occurrence. In the later analysis, no new phenotypic data were used to find candidate immune exposures; instead, reliance was placed on TCR beta sequences and their occurrence across donors. An earlier analysis of 587 of the donors used high-throughput TCR beta sequencing to judge whether each TCR beta V gene segment behaved as functional or pseudogenic. Donor age, sex, ethnicity and CMV serostatus were compiled alongside the repertoire data. A later genetic analysis took genome-wide SNP genotypes for about 55% of the roughly 700 donors and used that subset as a discovery cohort. All discovery cohort repertoires had been generated using a single sequencing platform. HLA typing covered class I and class II loci at four-digit resolution. Typing coverage varied by locus: roughly 629-640 donors for A, B, C, DRB1 and DQB1; approximately 520 for DQA1; around 570 for DPA1; about 450 for DPB1. Because of strong linkage in the cohort, 5 or 6 DR-DQ haplotypes were treated as single units for association and clustering. Among roughly 370 genotyped donors of the cohort, an average of about 240,000 unique TCR beta nucleotide sequences were sequenced per donor, around a sixth of them non-productive.

The CDR3 starts with the cysteine, ends with the phenylalanine, and has 12 residues. Only CDR3 DNA remains: 36 bases, in frame from the first base. From a lookup of the germline V gene, CDR1 and CDR2 are SGHAT and FQNNGV. Paper-wide results and their limitations: In a later analysis, most CMV-associated TCR beta chains were found to appear HLA-restricted, with HLA associations seemingly driven largely by CMV exposure. Seventeen rarely observed V segments, including chromosome 9 orphons, were excluded from the earlier analysis of just under 600 of the donors because counts were too low. In a later analysis, the rate of TCR association differed among HLA loci, with DRB1 alleles having the most associated TCRs and HLA-C alleles having the fewest. Only TCR beta chains were sequenced in this cohort, and the absence of alpha or paired-chain data limited detectable features. A later genetic analysis reported fewer N-insertions in productive TCRs among donors in an Asian-associated ancestry cluster than the roughly 700-donor mean. While some public TCRs were present in many individuals, most TCR sequences turned up only very rarely across donors. Immune exposure information for the cohort was limited to CMV serostatus. A cluster of highly shared sequence variants was judged likely to represent a technical artifact of the sequencing pipeline. When HLA alleles, especially DR and DQ, strongly co-occurred, attributing TCR associations to individual alleles was difficult. Compared with equally common non-associated chains, HLA-associated TCR beta chains in a later analysis were more clonally expanded and had lower generation probabilities. A total of fewer than 200 TCR beta chains were listed by the study as associated with cytomegalovirus. Correlated functional status among segregating V segments might reflect linkage disequilibrium, but an unknown experimental factor could not be ruled out. The presence/absence analyses assumed that sequencing depth was roughly uniform across donors, and that assumption may not be true. Broadly in line with IMGT annotations, most TCR beta V segments showed up in productive rearrangements about 87% or about 30% of the time in an earlier analysis of approximately 640 of the donors. An association between a missense DCLRE1C variant and V-gene and J-gene trimming of TCR beta chains was found in a later genetic analysis and replicated in an independent cohort. Because HLA typing was unavailable for some donors at each locus, only the typed subset was used in association tests. Cytomegalovirus status was reported to be diagnosed by the classifier with high specificity and sensitivity in both the original and validation cohorts. Several of the top co-occurrence clusters appeared to be linked to parvovirus B19, influenza, CMV and Epstein-Barr virus, according to a later analysis. The authors suggested that the approach could potentially be generalized to other disease states and immunological phenotypes. A further reported finding was that TCR beta sequences accurately predicted the HLA-A and HLA-B alleles for most subjects in the first cohort. Because the 87-base-pair reads could not distinguish some IMGT-functional V segments, including TRBV6-2 and TRBV6-3, those segments were excluded. In a later analysis, 16,951 TCR beta sequences were associated with specific HLA alleles at a false discovery rate of 0.05. A few of the identified cytomegalovirus-associated TCR beta chains were confirmed in vitro to be specific for cytomegalovirus antigens.

The library was obtained by the immunoSEQ multiplex PCR assay. A mixture of 60 forward primers for TCR Vbeta segments and 13 reverse primers for TCR Jbeta segments was used in the multiplex PCR. The CDR3 region of rearranged TCR beta genes was amplified from genomic DNA with a multiplex PCR assay. The amplified TCR beta libraries were sequenced on the Illumina HiSeq System as 87-base-pair reads. Per the authors' processing: A later analysis tallied approximately 87 million unique TCR beta chains across the roughly 610 repertoires, and about 10 million of those chains were shared by two or more donors. Raw reads were error-corrected and collapsed into unique sequences by a nearest-neighbor algorithm in which closely related sequences were merged to remove PCR and sequencing errors. CDR3 sequences were aligned to IMGT reference sequences to assign V, D and J gene segments. Each retained sequence needed at least a six-nucleotide match to both a V gene segment and a J gene segment. A rearrangement counted as productive if the CDR3 had no stop codons and remained in frame with V and J, and every other rearrangement counted as non-productive. Following IMGT convention, CDR3 was defined as the stretch from the second conserved V-encoded cysteine up to the conserved J-encoded phenylalanine. In an earlier analysis of around 600 of the donors, sequences lacking an unambiguous match to a single V gene segment were excluded. In an earlier analysis of several hundred of the donors, V segments were called functional above 56.7% productive rearrangements and were called segregating when the between-donor standard deviation exceeded 5%. To diagnose cytomegalovirus status from the catalog of TCR beta chain sequences, a statistical classification framework was built. V and J gene assignment, in a later analysis, came from comparing TCR nucleotide sequences with IMGT/GENE-DB human TR gene sequences. Using the TCRdist pipeline, a later analysis assigned CDR3 sequences along with most-parsimonious VDJ recombination scenarios. In a later analysis, each TCR beta chain was defined by its CDR3 amino acid sequence together with its V-gene family, and reads lacking a unique V-gene family were excluded. As a way to deal with suspected cross-contamination and a sequencing artifact, a later analysis dropped 450 to 700 nucleotide sequences that were highly shared and had low generation probability. In a later analysis, a clonal expansion index was calculated for each public chain from normalized within-repertoire ranks of inferred template counts. Generation probabilities in a later analysis came from a VDJ recombination model fitted to out-of-frame rearrangements, and those results were checked against IGoR. In a later analysis, TCR-TCR, TCR-HLA and TCR-CMV co-occurrence was scored with hypergeometric tests, and a repertoire-size bias correction was applied to TCR pairs. In a later analysis, false discovery rates were estimated by permuting HLA or CMV assignments 20 times. A later analysis grouped co-occurring TCRs with DBSCAN, adding TCRdist sequence similarity when clustering within HLA-allele-positive subsets. For co-occurrence clustering, repertoires with fewer than 30,000 or more than 120,000 public chains were excluded, along with roughly 5 repertoires with anomalous nucleotide sharing. As stored in TCRdb, this immuneACCESS dataset retains in-frame rearrangements with V and J assigned. A fraction of the clones does not appear; measured against another copy, unresolved V genes explain less than half of the discrepancy, and the remainder lacks a known reason. The V and J calls and clone size were taken over from that table, and D and trimming were inferred from the DNA. The table for this sample lists roughly 200,000 clones; around 80% of them were counted only once. Clones ranked in the top ten supply about 4.4% of the sample.

Material for sequencing was PBMCs. Rearrangement joined TRBV11-2 to TRBJ2-5, with TRBD2 as a weak D call on 5 bases. The better agreement between TRBJ2-7 and the DNA end casts doubt on the J call. This clonotype was obtained from a woman aged 30 to 39 in good health and CMV-seropositive. At the DNA level, the sequence is TGTGCCAGCAGCGGAGGCAGCTACGAGCAGTACTTC. This yields the protein CASSGGSYEQYF.